The rows below give T cell receptor beta chains drawn from one sample of a study of blood T cell repertoires in COVID-19. TCRdb keeps only in-frame clones here, not all; method: immunoSEQ multiplex PCR. The data hold 140,000 or so clones, with around 89% observed a single time. Sequencing was done on a sample of peripheral blood. Receptors originate from a woman in her fifties or sixties with active COVID-19. Both conserved end residues are part of each CDR3. Each record gives: J gene, V gene, clone size, D gene, CDR3 DNA, CDR3 protein. D genes are given only for firm matches. Not every row has a clone size; where given, it reads once, few, many or a size class.

TRBJ2-6,TRBV21-1,NA,NA,TGTGCCAGCAGCAAAGACCCGGGCCTCCAGGGACAGGGCAATAGCTCTGGGGCCAACGTCCTGACTTTC,CASSKDPGLQGQGNSSGANVLTF
TRBJ1-5,TRBV6-5,few,NA,TGTGCCAGCAGAATCCGGTTGAATAGCAATCAGCCCCAGCATTTT,CASRIRLNSNQPQHF
TRBJ2-7,TRBV7-3,NA,TRBD1,TGTGCCAGCAGCTTAGCGGGACAGGGCTCGGGGGAGCAGTACTTC,CASSLAGQGSGEQYF
TRBJ2-3,TRBV18,NA,NA,TGTGCCAGCTCACCACCGTCGGGAGTTGACACAGATACGCAGTATTTT,CASSPPSGVDTDTQYF
TRBJ1-3,TRBV18,few,TRBD1,TGTGCCAGCTCACTGGACAGGGGGCAAGGAAACACCATATATTTT,CASSLDRGQGNTIYF
TRBJ2-3,TRBV5-8,NA,NA,TGTGCCAGTTCGAGCGAGAACTCCCTCGGGGATACGCAGTATTTT,CASSSENSLGDTQYF
TRBJ1-5,TRBV11-3,NA,TRBD1,TGTGCCAGCAGCTTACGATCCCCGGGACAGCCTGATCAGCCCCAGCATTTT,CASSLRSPGQPDQPQHF
TRBJ2-1,TRBV4-2,NA,TRBD2,TGTGCCAGCAGCCAAGAGGTACGGGCTAGCGGGTACAATGAGCAGTTCTTC,CASSQEVRASGYNEQFF
TRBJ2-4,TRBV19,once,NA,TGTGCCAGTAGTATACCTGGGCGCCAAAACATTCAGTACTTC,CASSIPGRQNIQYF
TRBJ1-3,TRBV7-3,NA,NA,TGTGCCAGCAGCTTATCCCGGGGAAACACCATATATTTT,CASSLSRGNTIYF
TRBJ1-1,TRBV7-9,NA,NA,TGTGCCAGCAGCGCCAGCGGGGCACGGTACACTGAAGCTTTCTTT,CASSASGARYTEAFF
TRBJ2-1,TRBV12-5,NA,TRBD2,TGTGCTAGTGGAGCCGGCGACCCGGGAGGGCCTGGTTATGAGCAGTTCTTC,CASGAGDPGGPGYEQFF
TRBJ1-2,TRBV30,few,NA,TGTGCCTGGAGTGGAGCTGACACAAACTATGGCTACACCTTC,CAWSGADTNYGYTF
TRBJ2-1,TRBV9,NA,NA,TGTGCCAGCAGCGTAGAAGGAACTAGCCGGCAGTTCTTC,CASSVEGTSRQFF
TRBJ1-1,TRBV2,NA,NA,TGTGCCAGCAGGATAGACAGTATGAACACTGAAGCTTTCTTT,CASRIDSMNTEAFF
TRBJ2-1,TRBV9,NA,TRBD2,TGTGCCAGCAGCGTATCTGGGACTAGCGGGCCGAGTAGAGTCCACAATGAGCAGTTCTTC,CASSVSGTSGPSRVHNEQFF
TRBJ1-6,TRBV7-6,NA,NA,TGTGCCAGCAGCTTAGTCTTCTCGAGCTCCTATAATTCACCCCTCCACTTT,CASSLVFSSSYNSPLHF
TRBJ1-1,TRBV19,NA,NA,TGTGCCAGTACCGTGAGGGCCTCGGGCCCCAGAAGAGCTTTCTTT,CASTVRASGPRRAFF
TRBJ1-4,TRBV7-8,NA,TRBD1,TGTGCCAGCAGCTTAACACAGGGGGTTAGGAAACTGTTTTTT,CASSLTQGVRKLFF
TRBJ2-5,TRBV5-1,NA,NA,TGCGCCAGCAGCGCAAAAAGCGGCCAAGAGACCCAGTACTTC,CASSAKSGQETQYF
TRBJ2-2,TRBV4-3,NA,TRBD2,TGCGCCAGCAGCCAAGTCTTAGCGGGAGGGCAACTGGACGGGGAGCTGTTTTTT,CASSQVLAGGQLDGELFF
TRBJ2-3,TRBV6-2/TRBV6-3,NA,NA,TGTGCCAGCAGTTACCTAGGTGTGCATACGCAGTATTTT,CASSYLGVHTQYF
TRBJ1-6,TRBV2,NA,NA,TGTGCCAGCAGTAGCGAGTATTCACCCCTCCACTTT,CASSSEYSPLHF
TRBJ2-1,TRBV19,NA,TRBD2,TGTGCCAGTAGGCTGAATAGCGGGCCATACAATGAGCAGTTCTTC,CASRLNSGPYNEQFF
TRBJ2-7,TRBV11-2,NA,TRBD2,TGTGCCAGCAGCTTAGTAACTAGCGGGATCTCCGAGCAGTACTTC,CASSLVTSGISEQYF
TRBJ2-7,TRBV28,NA,NA,TGTGCCAGCAGTACGGACCCGGGTCAGGGCTACGAGCAGTACTTC,CASSTDPGQGYEQYF
TRBJ2-3,TRBV5-8,NA,NA,TGTGCCAGCAGCCGACAGTTCCAAGATACGCAGTATTTT,CASSRQFQDTQYF
TRBJ2-7,TRBV6-6,NA,TRBD2,TGTGCCAGCAGCCGACGGACTAGCGGGAACTCCTACGAGCAGTACTTC,CASSRRTSGNSYEQYF
TRBJ2-2,TRBV4-3,NA,TRBD1,TGCGCCAGCAGCCAAGTATACGACAGGGGATCGGCCACCGGGGAGCTGTTTTTT,CASSQVYDRGSATGELFF
TRBJ2-5,TRBV28,NA,TRBD2,TGTGCCAGCAGTTTAAGGCTAGCGGCCGAGTACTTC,CASSLRLAAEYF
TRBJ1-2,TRBV5-8,NA,TRBD1,TGTGCCAGCAGACCTGGGACAGTTAACTATGGCTACACCTTC,CASRPGTVNYGYTF
TRBJ2-5,TRBV11-2,NA,TRBD1,TGTGCCAGCAGCCCCCCGGGACAGGGGGTTAACTTC,CASSPPGQGVNF
TRBJ2-1,TRBV12-3/TRBV12-4,NA,NA,TGTGCCAGCAGTCATTACAACGAGCAGTTCTTC,CASSHYNEQFF
TRBJ1-4,TRBV7-2,NA,NA,TGTGCCAGCAGCTTAGAACGGGGGACTAATGAAAAACTGTTTTTT,CASSLERGTNEKLFF
TRBJ1-2,TRBV6-5,NA,NA,TGTGCCAGCAGTTACAAGAGGGACTATGGCTACACCTTC,CASSYKRDYGYTF
TRBJ1-6,TRBV18,NA,NA,TGTGCCAGCTCACCGGGTGGAGGGAATTCACCCCTCCACTTT,CASSPGGGNSPLHF
TRBJ2-4,TRBV2,NA,NA,TGTGCCAGCACAGGACTAATGAACATTCAGTACTTC,CASTGLMNIQYF
TRBJ2-2,TRBV2,NA,TRBD2,TGTGCCAGCAAGGTAGCGGGATCGGCCGGGGAGCTGTTTTTT,CASKVAGSAGELFF
TRBJ1-6,TRBV7-2,NA,NA,TGTGCCAGCAGCCAGAGAACCGGAGATCCACCCCTCCACTTT,CASSQRTGDPPLHF
TRBJ2-1,TRBV6-4,NA,NA,TGTGCCAGCAGCGACACGGGAGCCAGTAGCAATGAGCAGTTCTTC,CASSDTGASSNEQFF
TRBJ2-7,TRBV12-2,NA,NA,TGTGCAAGTCGCTTAGCGAGGGCGGGGGCCCTATACGAGCAGTACTTC,CASRLARAGALYEQYF
TRBJ2-7,TRBV11-2,NA,NA,TGTGCCAGCAGCGCGGGCTACGAGCAGTACTTC,CASSAGYEQYF
TRBJ2-1,TRBV28,NA,TRBD2,TGTGCCAGCAGTTGGGGACTAGCGGGAGTTGGCCCCTACAATGAGCAGTTCTTC,CASSWGLAGVGPYNEQFF
TRBJ2-2,TRBV28,NA,TRBD2,TGTGCCGCCATCAAGCAGCGGGGCTTGTCCGGGGAGCTGTTTTTT,CAAIKQRGLSGELFF
TRBJ2-7,TRBV5-8,NA,NA,TGTGCCAGCAGCTTGCCCCGAACAGGGTTGATCAACTCCTACGAGCAGTACTTC,CASSLPRTGLINSYEQYF
TRBJ2-3,TRBV9,NA,TRBD2,TGTGCCAGCAGCGTATCGGGAGGAGCGGGATCCAGCACAGATACGCAGTATTTT,CASSVSGGAGSSTDTQYF
TRBJ2-3,TRBV11-2,NA,NA,TGTGCCAGCAGCTCCCTAATGTGGGAGACAGATACGCAGTATTTT,CASSSLMWETDTQYF
TRBJ1-2,TRBV28,NA,TRBD1,TGTGCCATGTCCGGGACAGGCTATGGCTACACCTTC,CAMSGTGYGYTF